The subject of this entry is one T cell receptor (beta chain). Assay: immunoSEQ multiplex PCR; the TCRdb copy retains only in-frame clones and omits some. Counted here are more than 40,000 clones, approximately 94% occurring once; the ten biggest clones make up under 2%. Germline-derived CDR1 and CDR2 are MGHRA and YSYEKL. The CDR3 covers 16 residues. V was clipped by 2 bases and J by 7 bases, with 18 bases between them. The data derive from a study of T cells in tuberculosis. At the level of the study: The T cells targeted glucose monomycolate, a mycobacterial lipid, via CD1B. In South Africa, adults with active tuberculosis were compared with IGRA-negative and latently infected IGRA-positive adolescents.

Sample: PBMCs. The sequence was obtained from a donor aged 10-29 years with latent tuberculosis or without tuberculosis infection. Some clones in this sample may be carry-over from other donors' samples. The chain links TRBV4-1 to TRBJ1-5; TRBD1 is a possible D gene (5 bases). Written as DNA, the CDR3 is TGCGCCAGCAGCCAACCCGACGCGGCGGGGGTCCAGCCCCAGCATTTT. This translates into CASSQPDAAGVQPQHF.